This TCR beta chain was retrieved from a study of T cells in localized non-small cell lung cancer (dated by TCRdb to 2018 to 2021). Notes on the research overall: The study examined T cell repertoires in a few hundred patients with early-stage NSCLC and compared tumors with uninvolved tumor-adjacent lungs. All 236 NSCLC patients in the cohort were treatment-naive and had localized lung tumors that were resected. The mean age of the NSCLC patients was under 70 years, with fewer than 150 men and 107 women.

At diagnosis, peripheral blood, uninvolved tumor-adjacent lung and tumor were collected and were preserved as a mix of fresh-frozen and FFPE material. For TCR repertoire profiling, blood samples were analyzed as peripheral blood mononuclear cells. The immunoSEQ Assay was used to sequence TCR beta CDR3 regions from DNA. As for how the authors treated the data: T cell density was computed as TCR beta template counts normalized to usable DNA estimated by amplifying housekeeping genes. Richness was estimated using the preseqR package, with extrapolation to 400,000 templates for PBMC samples and to 120,000 templates for tissue samples. Clonality was taken to be one minus Pielou's evenness. Differential abundance testing on productive amino-acid clonotypes, with a minimum total count of 5 and an alpha of 0.1, was used to identify tissue-enriched TCRs. The Jaccard Index and the Morisita Overlap Index were used to measure how much the repertoires overlapped between compartments. GLIPH grouped TCR beta CDR3s together with public tetramer-defined viral CDR3s, and a viral motif had to include at least three viral sequences and also show V-gene enrichment. The source is immuneACCESS, and TCRdb retained only in-frame sequences with V and J called. Part of the clones is not carried over; for the studies checked, unresolved V genes explain less than half of this, and the remainder is unexplained. From that table come the V and J calls and clone size; the DNA was used to work out D and trimming. This sample gives roughly 35,000 clones in total; about 91% of them show up just once. The ten largest clones represent approximately 10% of the sample.

Per the germline V gene, MNHNS is the CDR1 and SASEGT is the CDR2. V gives up 4 bases and J gives up 5 bases, and the segment between their germline ends measures 3 bases. Spanning cysteine to phenylalanine, the CDR3 consists of 11 amino acids. Left in the record is the CDR3 DNA by itself, 33 bases read in frame from the first base. Points the paper makes about the study in general: Because multi-region tumor sequencing was not performed, intratumor heterogeneity could not be ruled out. Since the design was exploratory, TCR variables were selected using unadjusted p-values with no false-discovery rate correction. Higher T cell density in blood was associated with longer overall survival, whereas higher clonality in adjacent lung was associated with shorter survival. Of the top 100 tumor clones, a median of 57 were detected in paired uninvolved adjacent lung; about 26 were also among that lung's top 100. Uninvolved tumor-adjacent lung showed the highest T cell clonality, higher than tumor, which suggests more focused antigenic responses in the adjacent lung.

Comment on this clone: Which antigen it targets is not known. No much larger clone is present one base from it, and per-base qualities are unavailable.

This TCR derives from a female donor older than 55 with stage II lung adenocarcinoma. Recombination connected TRBV6-1 to TRBJ2-1, with the D segment identity uncertain. The sample was peripheral blood mononuclear cells, taken before any cancer treatment. The nucleotides read TGTGCCAGCAGTGCTGACAATGAGCAGTTCTTC. It encodes CASSADNEQFF.